The 20 T cell receptor beta chains listed next were all sequenced from one sample in a study of early T cells in non-severe SARS-CoV-2 infection. MiXCR, applied by TCRdb to the 5' RACE reads, yields one record per CDR3 protein. The table has approximately 64,000 distinct CDR3 sequences, just under 5% seen once. Specimen: whole blood. The receptors come from an adult who was a healthcare worker with PCR-confirmed SARS-CoV-2 infection or an uninfected control (not recorded which).

At least ten counts were recorded for this clonotype. The chain recombines TRBV19 with TRBJ2-3; 14 bases align to TRBD2. This CDR3 has 20 residues. After removal of 4 bases from V and 0 bases from J, the junction contained 12 bases not matched to a gene. CDR1 and CDR2 from the germline V gene are LNHDA and SQIVND (reference sequence). This CDR3 reads CASSTGLAGGPSPSTDTQYF. The CDR3 nucleotides read TGTGCCAGTAGTACAGGACTAGCGGGGGGCCCCTCCCCTAGCACAGATACGCAGTATTTT. Full variable domain (missing parts from reference TRBV19 and TRBJ2-3): DGGITQSPKYLFRKEGQNVTLSCEQNLNHDAMYWYRQDPGQGLRLIYYSQIVNDFQKGDIAEGYSVSREKKESFPLTVTSAQKNPTAFYLCASSTGLAGGPSPSTDTQYFGPGTRLTVL.

This clonotype was seen repeatedly, ten times or more. The chain carries TRBV6-1 and TRBJ1-1; the match to TRBD1 covers 7 bases. CDR3 size: 15 residues. Unmatched junction bases numbered 6, after V lost 4 bases and J lost 1 base. From germline, CDR1 is MNHNS and CDR2 SASEGT. CDR3 region: CASSAGQDRNTEAFF. The DNA of the CDR3 is TGTGCCAGCAGTGCCGGACAGGATCGGAACACTGAAGCTTTCTTT.

This clonotype was counted at least ten times. J is TRBJ2-6 and V is TRBV7-9; D unresolved. V lost 6 bases and J lost 4, with 16 bases in between. This CDR3 has 16 amino acids. CDR1 is SEHNR, CDR2 FQNEAQ, per germline (reference sequence). CDR3 in DNA: TGTGCCAGCAGAGCCTCTTCGAGGCTGGGGGCCAACGTCCTGACTTTC. Its translation is CASRASSRLGANVLTF.

This clonotype was seen many times. V and J are TRBV7-8 and TRBJ2-5; possibly TRBD2 for D (6 bases). V lost 1 base, J lost 4 bases, and 22 bases lay in between. Germline V gives CDR1 SGHVS, CDR2 FQNEAQ. The CDR3 consists of 18 residues. Here the CDR3 DNA reads TGTGCCAGCAGCTTAGTTGTTCGGGGGAGTGGGTCGGGAGAGACCCAGTACTTC. Residues: CASSLVVRGSGSGETQYF.

This clonotype has ten or more counts. The rearrangement joins TRBV20-1 to TRBJ1-2; D is uncertain. From germline, CDR1 is DFQATT and CDR2 SNEGSKA (reference sequence). Trimming removed 1 base from V and 8 bases from J, with 14 bases in between. This CDR3 is built from 13 residues. The CDR3 DNA follows: TGCAGTGCTAGAGTGGCCCAGTTGGGAGGCTACACCTTC. This translates into CSARVAQLGGYTF.

CDR3 region: CASSLRQGESYEQYF. DNA for the CDR3: TGTGCCAGTAGTCTCCGACAGGGGGAATCCTACGAGCAGTACTTC. The rearrangement links TRBV19 to TRBJ2-7, with 9 bases matching TRBD1. V trimming: 5 bases; J trimming: 1 base; junction bases outside the gene matches: 6. There are 15 residues in the CDR3. CDR1 and CDR2 (germline): LNHDA, SQIVND (reference sequence). The entire variable domain, with the rest obtained from reference TRBV19 and TRBJ2-7, is as follows: DGGITQSPKYLFRKEGQNVTLSCEQNLNHDAMYWYRQDPGQGLRLIYYSQIVNDFQKGDIAEGYSVSREKKESFPLTVTSAQKNPTAFYLCASSLRQGESYEQYFGPGTRLTVT.

The chain has TRBV5-1 and TRBJ2-3; 7 bases align to TRBD1. V lost 2 bases and J lost 2; bases outside the gene matches: 2. This CDR3 region has 14 residues. Germline lookup yields CDR1 SGHRS and CDR2 YFSETQ. The CDR3 loop is CASSLGTDTDTQYF. DNA for the CDR3: TGCGCCAGCAGCTTAGGGACAGACACAGATACGCAGTATTTT.

V is TRBV2 and J is TRBJ2-7; D might be TRBD1 (6 bases). Deletions cut 6 bases from V and 4 bases from J, with 16 bases between. Germline V lookup: CDR1 SNHLY, CDR2 FYNNEI. The CDR3 sequence is 14 residues long. CDR3 sequence reads: CASREHRVRYEQYF. CDR3 coding DNA: TGTGCCAGCAGGGAACACAGGGTTCGGTACGAGCAGTACTTC.

In this sample, this clonotype turned up once. CDR3 in amino acids: CASSAYWDGSNGYTF. The CDR3 DNA sequence: TGCGCCAGCAGCGCATATTGGGACGGATCTAATGGCTACACCTTC. The V call is TRBV5-1, the J call TRBJ1-2; weak D call: TRBD1 (5 bases). V lost 4 bases and J 6 bases, leaving 19 bases between the germline ends. Germline CDR1 reads SGHRS; CDR2 reads YFSETQ. This CDR3 has 15 amino acids.

V and J are TRBV29-1 and TRBJ2-6, with TRBD1 matching over 8 bases. With V trimmed by 1 base and J by 2 bases, 7 bases remained unmatched. The CDR3 has 17 amino acids. Germline values: CDR1 SQVTM, CDR2 ANQGSEA. The CDR3 loop reads CSVEGSGGAAGANVLTF. CDR3 coding DNA: TGCAGCGTTGAAGGGTCAGGGGGCGCGGCTGGGGCCAACGTCCTGACTTTC.

This clonotype was seen ten or more times. The CDR3 DNA is TGCGCCAGCAGCTTGGACAGGGTCTACGAGCAGTACTTC. It yields the protein CASSLDRVYEQYF. The chain links TRBV5-1 to TRBJ2-7, with D tentatively TRBD1 (6 bases). The germline CDR1 and CDR2 sequences are SGHRS and YFSETQ. The CDR3 length is 13 residues. Trimming pared 0 bases from V and 3 bases from J, leaving 7 bases between. Supplemented by reference TRBV5-1 and TRBJ2-7, the full variable domain reads KAGVTQTPRYLIKTRGQQVTLSCSPISGHRSVSWYQQTPGQGLQFLFEYFSETQRNKGNFPGRFSGRQFSNSRSEMNVSTLELGDSALYLCASSLDRVYEQYFGPGTRLTVT.

The sample holds many counts of this clonotype. This CDR3 reads CASSLALGAADTQYF. CDR3 in DNA: TGTGCCAGCAGCTTAGCGCTCGGGGCAGCGGATACGCAGTATTTT. V usage is TRBV7-9 and J usage is TRBJ2-3, with D perhaps TRBD1 or TRBD2 (5 bases each). Trimming took 0 bases from V and 6 from J, leaving 13 bases between them. The CDR3 has 15 amino acids. The germline V gene encodes CDR1 SEHNR and CDR2 FQNEAQ (reference sequence).

The chain links TRBV27 to TRBJ2-2, with D tentatively TRBD1 or TRBD2 (5 bases each). The length of the CDR3 is 14 residues. Trimming shortened V by 2 bases and J by 6 bases, and 10 bases separated the two germline ends. Germline V gene data show CDR1 as MNHEY and CDR2 as SMNVEV (reference sequence). The CDR3 spells CASSLGQGAGELFF. In nucleotides, the CDR3 is TGTGCCAGCAGTTTAGGTCAGGGAGCCGGGGAGCTGTTTTTT.

Many counts were recorded for this clonotype. The CDR3 protein is CSVSHLAGRTEAFF. CDR3 nucleotides: TGCAGCGTCTCCCATCTAGCGGGGAGGACTGAAGCTTTCTTT. The chain has TRBV29-1 and TRBJ1-1; D call uncertain. V gave up 6 bases and J gave up 5 bases, with 19 bases separating them. This CDR3 spans 14 amino acids. Germline CDR1 SQVTM, CDR2 ANQGSEA.

There are a few counts of this clonotype. The chain's CDR3 is CASSYYTRSYEQYF. In DNA, the CDR3 is TGTGCCAGCAGTTACTACACCCGCTCCTACGAGCAGTACTTC. The chain uses TRBV6-6 and TRBJ2-7; D not certain. Germline V CDR1 and CDR2: MNHNY, SVGAGI (reference sequence). V was trimmed by 1 base and J by 0 bases, leaving 7 bases between them. The CDR3 spans 14 residues.

Only a few counts were recorded for this clonotype. This chain links TRBV20-1 with TRBJ1-1, with a possible D match to TRBD1 (5 bases). Trimming removed 0 bases at V and 7 bases at J, with 12 bases between. CDR3 length equals 13 residues. Germline CDR1 DFQATT, CDR2 SNEGSKA (reference sequence). This CDR3 reads CSARDRGGDEAFF. For the CDR3, the DNA is TGCAGTGCTAGAGATCGGGGAGGGGATGAAGCTTTCTTT.

There are many counts of this clonotype. The rearrangement joins TRBV14 to TRBJ2-5; perhaps D is TRBD1 or TRBD2 (6 bases each). Germline-derived CDR1 and CDR2 are SGHDN and FVKESK. Trimming shortened V by 6 bases and J by 5 bases, and 13 bases separated the two germline ends. The CDR3 consists of 13 residues. Here the CDR3 DNA reads TGTGCCAGCAGAGAGGGGGGTTCTGAGACCCAGTACTTC. Translated: CASREGGSETQYF.

For this clonotype: A much larger clone is a single base away; this may be a read error. The V gene is TRBV5-4, the J gene TRBJ2-7; D is unresolved. Germline CDR1 is SGHNT and CDR2 is YYREEE (reference sequence). The V and J ends lost 5 bases and 2 bases respectively, with 20 bases between them. This CDR3 has 16 amino acids. This CDR3 is CASSHRRYYDTYEQYF. CDR3 nucleotides: TGTGCCAGCAGTCATAGACGGTACTACGATACCTACGAGCAGTACTTC.

This clonotype was seen many times. The rearrangement links TRBV6-1 to TRBJ2-1, with D possibly being TRBD1 (5 bases). The V end lost 6 bases, the J end lost 3 bases, and 12 bases lay between the germline ends. The CDR3 is made up of 14 amino acids. Germline loops: CDR1 MNHNS, CDR2 SASEGT. CDR3 residues: CASRGPWLYNEQFF. DNA of the CDR3: TGTGCCAGCAGGGGGCCCTGGCTCTACAATGAGCAGTTCTTC.

This clonotype was seen many times. The chain is built from TRBV15 and TRBJ2-2; 12 nucleotides line up with TRBD2. The CDR3 extends over 15 amino acids. Germline V lookup: CDR1 LNHNV, CDR2 YYDKDF (reference sequence). V was clipped by 5 bases and J by 9 bases; unmatched bases: 7. CDR3 sequence (DNA): TGTGCCACCAGCCCCCTAGCGGGAGGGCCCCGGGAGCTGTTTTTT. It encodes CATSPLAGGPRELFF. The whole variable domain, remainder taken from reference TRBV15 and TRBJ2-2, is DAMVIQNPRYQVTQFGKPVTLSCSQTLNHNVMYWYQQKSSQAPKLLFHYYDKDFNNEADTPDNFQSRRPNTSFCFLDIRSPGLGDTAMYLCATSPLAGGPRELFFGEGSRLTVL.